This T cell receptor beta chain was recovered during a study of blood T cells in healthy people across ages. Broader study findings: Compared with aged donors, long-lived donors showed fewer expanded clones, suggesting selection. Unsorted PBMCs prevented conclusive naive versus antigen-experienced comparison. A strong correlation was seen between TCR beta diversity and naive T cell percentage.

Through a sample-barcoded 5' primer and a J-beta primer mix, a second PCR was run for roughly 6 to 11 cycles. TCRdb processed the 5' RACE reads anew with MiXCR; each CDR3 protein has one entry. The repertoire holds more than 650,000 distinct CDR3 sequences, roughly 25% seen once, with 3% in the top ten. Points on this clonotype: Its antigen is unknown.

J lost 1 base, V lost 0 bases, and 4 bases had no gene match. Germline V gene sequence: CDR1 LGHDT, CDR2 YNNKEL (reference sequence). The CDR3 is 17 amino acids. The sample was also linked to a second study, of T cells of mothers and their children. That work contributes: Related mother-child pairs shared marginally more repertoire than unrelated pairs, though not significantly.

The specimen sequenced was blood. The chain carries TRBV3-1 and TRBJ2-1, with 9 bases aligning to TRBD2. The TCR comes from a boy aged 5-17 years in good health. The DNA for the CDR3 is TGTGCCAGCAGCCAAGAGTTAGCGGGGGTTTCCTACAATGAGCAGTTCTTC. Translated, it gives CASSQELAGVSYNEQFF.